The clone carrying this T cell receptor (beta chain) has just a few counts. Germline V gene lookup returns CDR1 SQVTM and CDR2 ANQGSEA. The CDR3 covers 12 residues. Trimming cost V 2 bases and J 2 bases, with 7 bases left between them. The sample originates from a study of blood T cells in healthy people across ages. Alongside a J-beta primer mix, a sample-barcoded 5' primer served in a second PCR lasting about 7 to 11 cycles. The template-switch adaptor was a 5' adaptor with 12 random nucleotides. It tagged each cDNA molecule. TCRdb processed the 5' RACE reads anew with MiXCR; each CDR3 protein has one entry. This sample has 550,000 to 600,000 distinct CDR3 sequences, with about 26% found just once.

The chain links TRBV29-1 to TRBJ2-7; perhaps TRBD1 as D (6 bases). The source of this sequence is a woman aged 70 to 79 in good health. The sample comprised blood. In DNA form, the CDR3 reads TGCAGCGTTGAAACAGGGACCTACGAGCAGTACTTC. It encodes CSVETGTYEQYF.